Below, 26 T cell receptor beta chains from the same sample are listed, as sequenced in a study of CD8 T cells in ankylosing spondylitis. TCRdb itself ran the 5' RACE reads through MiXCR, one entry per CDR3 protein. The table includes about 160,000 distinct CDR3 sequences, 8.5% to 10% detected once. The sample was blood, either unsorted or a sorted T cell fraction (not recorded which). The receptors originated from a female donor with ankylosing spondylitis or in good health (not recorded which).

This clonotype came up many times. Germline is not matched at one junction end, which may reflect a read error. The genes are TRBV7-9 and TRBJ2-1; TRBD2 is a possible D gene (6 bases). CDR3 length: 17 amino acids. Germline lookup yields CDR1 SEHNR and CDR2 FQNEAQ (reference sequence). CDR3 residues: CASGLTGAALSYNEQFF. In DNA, the CDR3 is TGTGCCAGCGGCTTAACGGGAGCGGCCCTGTCCTACAATGAGCAGTTCTTC.

This chain links TRBV6-4 with TRBJ2-3, with 11 positions matching TRBD2. V trimming: 5 bases; J trimming: 4 bases; junction bases outside the gene matches: 5. This CDR3 comprises 15 residues. The germline gives CDR1 MRHNA, CDR2 SNTAGT. The CDR3: CASSLGTSGADTQYF. CDR3 nucleotides: TGTGCCAGCAGTCTTGGGACTAGCGGTGCAGATACGCAGTATTTT.

This clonotype was seen only a few times. V usage is TRBV27 and J usage is TRBJ2-7, with D possibly being TRBD1 (6 bases). The length of the CDR3 is 12 residues. Germline CDR1 is MNHEY and CDR2 is SMNVEV (reference sequence). V lost 9 bases and J 5 bases, leaving 14 bases between the germline ends. The CDR3 bases are TGTGCCAGAACCCGGGACACCCACGAGCAGTACTTC. This encodes CARTRDTHEQYF.

In its sample, this clonotype was seen a few times. The genes are TRBV5-1 and TRBJ2-7; 9 nucleotides align to TRBD1. Per the germline V gene, CDR1 is SGHRS and CDR2 is YFSETQ. CDR3 length: 15 residues. V shed 4 bases, J shed 2 bases, and the junction held 7 bases outside the gene matches. CDR3 DNA: TGCGCCAGCAGCCCCTGGACAGGGGAAACCTACGAGCAGTACTTC. It specifies CASSPWTGETYEQYF.

The chain uses TRBV6-1 and TRBJ1-1, with D tentatively TRBD1 (6 bases). CDR3 length: 14 amino acids. Trimming took 5 bases from V and 3 from J, leaving 13 bases between them. CDR1 and CDR2 (germline): MNHNS, SASEGT. CDR3 DNA: TGTGCCAGCAGTCCCTTTGAGGGGGACACTGAAGCTTTCTTT. Protein sequence: CASSPFEGDTEAFF.

This clonotype has a handful of counts. The chain joins TRBV20-1 to TRBJ2-1; 9 bases line up with TRBD2. The CDR3 runs to 17 residues. With 2 bases clipped from V and 7 bases from J, the junction kept 15 bases outside the gene matches. Germline V lookup: CDR1 DFQATT, CDR2 SNEGSKA (reference sequence). The CDR3 DNA is TGCAGTGCTAGACCCGGGCAATGGACTAGCGCCGTTAATGAGCAGTTCTTC. Amino acids: CSARPGQWTSAVNEQFF.

This clonotype was observed at least ten times. This chain connects TRBV4-3 to TRBJ2-3; D gene unclear. The germline V gene encodes CDR1 LGHNA and CDR2 YSLEER. With 3 bases removed from V and 6 bases from J, the gap between germline ends came to 10 bases. This CDR3 region has 13 residues. CDR3 DNA: TGCGCCAGCAGCCAGGGCCTGGAGGATACGCAGTATTTT. Protein: CASSQGLEDTQYF.

The chain is built from TRBV20-1 and TRBJ1-2; the match to TRBD1 covers 8 bases. CDR1 and CDR2 (germline): DFQATT, SNEGSKA (reference sequence). The CDR3 runs 13 residues. With 4 bases clipped from V and 3 bases from J, the junction kept 4 bases outside the gene matches. CDR3 amino acids: CSAKDREHYGYTF. DNA for the CDR3: TGCAGTGCTAAGGACAGGGAGCACTATGGCTACACCTTC.

In this sample, this clonotype turned up many times. The chain links TRBV29-1 to TRBJ2-1; 9 nucleotides line up with TRBD1. Germline lookup yields CDR1 SQVTM and CDR2 ANQGSEA. The V segment lost 5 bases and the J segment 6 bases; nucleotides outside the gene matches: 17. The CDR3 totals 17 residues. The CDR3 is CSVWTGDYEVSSNEQFF. CDR3 bases: TGCAGCGTTTGGACAGGGGATTATGAAGTGAGTAGCAATGAGCAGTTCTTC.

The chain carries TRBV7-9 and TRBJ2-1; TRBD1 aligns across 9 bases. Per the germline V gene, CDR1 is SEHNR and CDR2 is FQNEAQ (reference sequence). CDR3 size: 15 residues. V dropped 4 bases and J dropped 5; count of bases not matched to a gene: 6. CDR3 in DNA: TGTGCCAGCAGCTCCCGGGACAGGGTCGACAATGAGCAGTTCTTC. This codes for CASSSRDRVDNEQFF. Full variable domain (missing parts from reference TRBV7-9 and TRBJ2-1): DTGVSQNPRHKITKRGQNVTFRCDPISEHNRLYWYRQTLGQGPEFLTYFQNEAQLEKSRLLSDRFSAERPKGSFSTLEIQRTEQGDSAMYLCASSSRDRVDNEQFFGPGTRLTVL.

This clonotype was counted between two and nine times. The J gene is TRBJ2-7, the V gene TRBV20-1; D unclear. V gave up 7 bases and J gave up 0 bases, with 10 bases separating them. The CDR3 length is 12 residues. Germline loops: CDR1 DFQATT, CDR2 SNEGSKA (reference sequence). The CDR3 is CSVGRVSYEQYF. CDR3 DNA sequence: TGCAGTGTGGGAAGAGTCTCCTACGAGCAGTACTTC.

This clonotype came up many times. The J gene is TRBJ2-1, the V gene TRBV29-1, with D perhaps given as TRBD1 or TRBD2 (5 bases each). V shed 0 bases and J shed 3 bases, with 12 bases lying between them. Germline V gene sequence: CDR1 SQVTM, CDR2 ANQGSEA. The CDR3 sequence is 15 residues long. The CDR3 nucleotides are TGCAGCGTTGAAGATTTCGGGGCCTACTACAATGAGCAGTTCTTC. It translates to CSVEDFGAYYNEQFF.

In this sample, this clonotype turned up many times. The rearrangement links TRBV4-3 to TRBJ2-1; a possible D gene is TRBD2 (6 bases). The CDR3 covers 15 residues. Trimming shortened V by 0 bases and J by 6 bases, and 12 bases separated the two germline ends. Germline loops: CDR1 LGHNA, CDR2 YSLEER. The CDR3 loop is CASSQDFSGPNEQFF. CDR3 DNA sequence: TGCGCCAGCAGCCAAGATTTTAGCGGACCCAATGAGCAGTTCTTC.

This clonotype was picked up a small number of times. CDR3 region: CAWSGGRTGAHLYNEQFF. The DNA for the CDR3 is TGTGCCTGGAGTGGGGGGCGGACGGGAGCCCATCTATACAATGAGCAGTTCTTC. The chain employs TRBV30 and TRBJ2-1; D may correspond to TRBD1 or TRBD2 (6 bases each). The V and J ends lost 1 base and 4 bases respectively, with 23 bases between them. Germline CDR1 is GTSNPN and CDR2 is SVGIG (reference sequence). The CDR3 has 18 amino acids.

There are a few counts of this clonotype. The V gene is TRBV19, the J gene TRBJ2-2; D might be TRBD2 (5 bases). Germline loops: CDR1 LNHDA, CDR2 SQIVND (reference sequence). The CDR3 totals 16 residues. Trimming pared 7 bases from V and 5 bases from J, leaving 20 bases between. The CDR3 sequence: CASTAWLSSRTGELFF. The CDR3, as DNA: TGTGCCAGTACCGCCTGGTTGTCTAGCCGGACCGGGGAGCTGTTTTTT.

This clonotype occurred a few times. The chain links TRBV12-3 or TRBV12-4 to TRBJ2-5; 7 nucleotides agree with TRBD2. J lost 4 bases, V lost 7 bases, and 9 bases had no gene match. The CDR3 totals 14 residues. The CDR3 sequence is CASKRAGPRETQYF. CDR3 sequence (DNA): TGTGCCAGCAAGCGAGCGGGGCCTAGAGAGACCCAGTACTTC.

This clonotype qualifies as medium-sized (0.01 to 0.1%). The chain recombines TRBV9 with TRBJ2-3, with D uncertain. V lost 2 bases, J lost 5 bases, and 9 bases lay in between. Germline V lookup: CDR1 SGDLS, CDR2 YYNGEE. This CDR3 is built from 13 residues. This chain's CDR3 is CASSVDLQDTQYF. The CDR3 nucleotides read TGTGCCAGCAGCGTGGACCTTCAAGATACGCAGTATTTT. The whole variable domain, remainder taken from reference TRBV9 and TRBJ2-3, is DSGVTQTPKHLITATGQRVTLRCSPRSGDLSVYWYQQSLDQGLQFLIQYYNGEERAKGNILERFSAQQFPDLHSELNLSSLELGDSALYFCASSVDLQDTQYFGPGTRLTVL.

This rearrangement joins TRBV4-1 to TRBJ1-1; possibly TRBD1 for D (5 bases). CDR3 length equals 18 residues. Per the germline V gene, CDR1 is MGHRA and CDR2 is YSYEKL. V was trimmed by 0 bases and J by 5 bases, leaving 22 bases between them. This CDR3 reads CASSQDSGGSPYRTEAFF. DNA for the CDR3: TGCGCCAGCAGCCAAGATAGTGGGGGATCCCCATATAGAACTGAAGCTTTCTTT.

This chain links TRBV5-8 with TRBJ2-6, with D uncertain. Trimming stripped 1 base from V and 3 bases from J, with 11 bases between. Germline V lookup: CDR1 SGHTS, CDR2 YDEGEE. The CDR3 contains 16 residues. The CDR3 loop is CASSLLISRGANVLTF. CDR3 DNA sequence: TGTGCCAGCAGCTTGCTTATATCGCGTGGGGCCAACGTCCTGACTTTC.

This clonotype was observed a few times. The CDR3 DNA is TGTGCCAGCAGCTTGGCCGCCAGCCCAGGAGAGACCCAGTACTTC. Amino acids: CASSLAASPGETQYF. The chain has TRBV5-5 and TRBJ2-5; D remains ambiguous. Trimming stripped 0 bases from V and 4 bases from J, with 13 bases between. Per the germline V gene, CDR1 is SGHKS and CDR2 is YYEKEE (reference sequence). This CDR3 is 15 amino acids long. The full variable domain, its missing parts supplied by reference TRBV5-5 and TRBJ2-5, is DAGVTQSPTHLIKTRGQQVTLRCSPISGHKSVSWYQQVLGQGPQFIFQYYEKEERGRGNFPDRFSARQFPNYSSELNVNALLLGDSALYLCASSLAASPGETQYFGPGTRLLVL.

This chain uses TRBV30 with TRBJ1-5, with a possible D match to TRBD1 (5 bases). The CDR3 spans 14 residues. Germline V gene lookup returns CDR1 GTSNPN and CDR2 SVGIG (reference sequence). V shed 2 bases and J shed 2 bases, with 10 bases lying between them. CDR3 DNA: TGTGCCTGGAGTTTAGGGGTGGGCAATCAGCCCCAGCATTTT. Its translation: CAWSLGVGNQPQHF. The variable domain in full, completed from reference TRBV30 and TRBJ1-5, reads SQTIHQWPATLVQPVGSPLSLECTVEGTSNPNLYWYRQAAGRGLQLLFYSVGIGQISSEVPQNLSASRPQDRQFILSSKKLLLSDSGFYLCAWSLGVGNQPQHFGDGTRLSIL.

This clonotype was found a few times. The rearrangement joins TRBV12-3 or TRBV12-4 to TRBJ2-3; D might be TRBD2 (6 bases). This CDR3 is 14 amino acids long. The germline V and J ends were trimmed by 8 bases and 5 bases, with 17 bases remaining between them. CDR3 in amino acids: CASLGGNGGDTQYF. CDR3 DNA sequence: TGTGCCAGCCTGGGGGGTAACGGGGGAGATACGCAGTATTTT.

This clonotype came up many times. V usage is TRBV5-5 and J usage is TRBJ2-3; no reliable D call. Trimming stripped 0 bases from V and 0 bases from J, with 5 bases between. CDR1 is SGHKS, CDR2 YYEKEE, per germline (reference sequence). This CDR3 has 14 residues. The CDR3, as DNA: TGTGCCAGCAGCTTGGAAGTGAGCACAGATACGCAGTATTTT. This gives the protein CASSLEVSTDTQYF.

The chain recombines TRBV6-1 with TRBJ2-1; 7 bases are a match to TRBD2. Germline trimming cut 7 bases from V and 0 bases from J; bases unmatched to any gene: 12. Per germline, CDR1 MNHNS and CDR2 SASEGT. This CDR3 comprises 17 residues. CDR3 amino acids: CASTLRKAGSSYNEQFF. CDR3 DNA: TGTGCCAGCACCCTCCGCAAAGCGGGAAGCTCCTACAATGAGCAGTTCTTC.

In its sample, this clonotype was seen a few times. The chain joins TRBV5-1 to TRBJ1-2; no clear D. The germline V and J ends were trimmed by 0 bases and 4 bases, with 13 bases remaining between them. The CDR3 extends over 15 amino acids. Looked up from germline, CDR1 is SGHRS and CDR2 is YFSETQ. The CDR3 DNA follows: TGCGCCAGCAGCTTGGACGGACCTCGCTTCTATGGCTACACCTTC. Its translation: CASSLDGPRFYGYTF.

The CDR3: CSVDVGSTDTQYF. The CDR3 DNA follows: TGCAGCGTTGATGTAGGTAGCACAGATACGCAGTATTTT. The chain links TRBV29-1 to TRBJ2-3; D gene ambiguous. Per the germline V gene, CDR1 is SQVTM and CDR2 is ANQGSEA. The CDR3 loop spans 13 amino acids. V dropped 3 bases and J dropped 0 bases, with 7 bases sitting between them.